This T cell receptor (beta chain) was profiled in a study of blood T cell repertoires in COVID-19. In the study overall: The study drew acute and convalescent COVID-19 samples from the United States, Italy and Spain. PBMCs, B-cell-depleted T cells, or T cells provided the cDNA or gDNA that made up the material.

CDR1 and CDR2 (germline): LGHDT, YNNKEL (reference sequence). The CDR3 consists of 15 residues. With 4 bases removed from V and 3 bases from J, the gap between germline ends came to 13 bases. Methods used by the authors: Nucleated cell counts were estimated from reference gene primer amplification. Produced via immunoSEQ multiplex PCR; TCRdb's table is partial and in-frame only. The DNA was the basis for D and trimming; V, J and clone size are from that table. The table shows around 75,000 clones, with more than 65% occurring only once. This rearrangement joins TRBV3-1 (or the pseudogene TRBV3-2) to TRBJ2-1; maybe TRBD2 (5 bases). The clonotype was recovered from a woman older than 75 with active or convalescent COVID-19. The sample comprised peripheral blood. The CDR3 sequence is CASSRSATIYNEQFF. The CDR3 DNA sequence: TGTGCCAGCAGCCGTAGCGCAACTATCTACAATGAGCAGTTCTTC.